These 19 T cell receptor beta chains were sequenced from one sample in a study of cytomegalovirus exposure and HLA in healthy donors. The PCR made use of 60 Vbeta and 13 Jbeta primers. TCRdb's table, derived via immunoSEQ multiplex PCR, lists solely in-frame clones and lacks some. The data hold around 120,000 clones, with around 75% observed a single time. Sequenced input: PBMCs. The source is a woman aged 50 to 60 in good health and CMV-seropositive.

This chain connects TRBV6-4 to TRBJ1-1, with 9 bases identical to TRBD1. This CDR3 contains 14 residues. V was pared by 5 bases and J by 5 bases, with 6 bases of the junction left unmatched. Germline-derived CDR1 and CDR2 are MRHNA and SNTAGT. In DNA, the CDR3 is TGTGCCAGCAGTCGGGAACAGGGGGCGACTGAAGCTTTCTTT. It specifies CASSREQGATEAFF.

CDR3 DNA: TGTGCCAGCAGTGGTGAGGGCCCAGTTCAGCCCCAGCATTTT. Encoded protein: CASSGEGPVQPQHF. The chain is built from TRBV6-1 and TRBJ1-5; no clear D gene. Germline V gives CDR1 MNHNS, CDR2 SASEGT. The length of the CDR3 is 14 residues. The V end was cut by 4 bases, the J end by 6 bases, with 13 bases between.

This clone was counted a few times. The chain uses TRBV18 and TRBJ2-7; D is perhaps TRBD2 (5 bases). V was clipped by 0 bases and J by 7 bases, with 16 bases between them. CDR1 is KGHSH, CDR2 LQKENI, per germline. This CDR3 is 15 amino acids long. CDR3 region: CASSPPVGDTGEQYF. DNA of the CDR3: TGTGCCAGCTCACCACCGGTGGGAGATACGGGAGAGCAGTACTTC.

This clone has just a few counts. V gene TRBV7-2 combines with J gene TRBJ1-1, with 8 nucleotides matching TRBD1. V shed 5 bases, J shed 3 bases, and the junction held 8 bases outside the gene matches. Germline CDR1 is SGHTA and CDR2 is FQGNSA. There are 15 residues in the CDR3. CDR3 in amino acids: CASSKSQGADTEAFF. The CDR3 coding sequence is TGTGCCAGCAGCAAATCTCAGGGGGCGGACACTGAAGCTTTCTTT.

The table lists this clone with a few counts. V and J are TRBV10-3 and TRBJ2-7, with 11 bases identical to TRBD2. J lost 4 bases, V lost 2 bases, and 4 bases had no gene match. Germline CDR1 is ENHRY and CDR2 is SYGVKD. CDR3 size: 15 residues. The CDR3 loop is CAISEGLAGGYEQYF. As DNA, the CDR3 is TGTGCCATCAGTGAGGGGCTAGCGGGAGGTTACGAGCAGTACTTC.

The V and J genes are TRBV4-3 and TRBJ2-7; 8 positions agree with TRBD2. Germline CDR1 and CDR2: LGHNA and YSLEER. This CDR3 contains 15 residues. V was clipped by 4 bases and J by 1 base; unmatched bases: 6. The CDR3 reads CASSLAGGGSYEQYF. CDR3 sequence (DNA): TGCGCCAGCAGCCTCGCGGGGGGAGGTTCCTACGAGCAGTACTTC.

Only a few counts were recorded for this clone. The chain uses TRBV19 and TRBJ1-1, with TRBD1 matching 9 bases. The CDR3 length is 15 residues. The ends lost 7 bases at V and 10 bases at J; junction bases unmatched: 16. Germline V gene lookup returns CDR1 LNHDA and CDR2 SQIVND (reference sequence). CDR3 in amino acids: CASTISRTGVCLAFF. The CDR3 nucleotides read TGTGCCAGTACAATCTCCCGGACAGGGGTGTGCCTAGCTTTCTTT.

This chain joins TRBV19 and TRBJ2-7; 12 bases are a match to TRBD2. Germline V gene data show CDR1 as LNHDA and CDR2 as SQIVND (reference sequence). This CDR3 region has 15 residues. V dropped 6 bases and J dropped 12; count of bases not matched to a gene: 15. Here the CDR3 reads CASSQIPRTSGDLYF. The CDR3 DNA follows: TGTGCCAGTAGCCAAATACCCCGGACTAGCGGGGATCTGTACTTC.

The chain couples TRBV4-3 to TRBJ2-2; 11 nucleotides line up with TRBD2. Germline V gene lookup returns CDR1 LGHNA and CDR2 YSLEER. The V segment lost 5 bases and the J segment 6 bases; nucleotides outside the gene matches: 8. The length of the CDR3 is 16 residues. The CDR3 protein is CASSSQLAGVPGELFF. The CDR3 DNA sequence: TGCGCCAGCAGCTCTCAACTAGCGGGGGTACCCGGGGAGCTGTTTTTT.

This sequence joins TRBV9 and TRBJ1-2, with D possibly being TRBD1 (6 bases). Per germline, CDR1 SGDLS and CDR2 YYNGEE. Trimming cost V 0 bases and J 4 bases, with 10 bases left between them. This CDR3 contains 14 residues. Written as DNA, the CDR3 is TGTGCCAGCAGCGTAGGGGGGGGCAGCTATGGCTACACCTTC. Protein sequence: CASSVGGGSYGYTF.

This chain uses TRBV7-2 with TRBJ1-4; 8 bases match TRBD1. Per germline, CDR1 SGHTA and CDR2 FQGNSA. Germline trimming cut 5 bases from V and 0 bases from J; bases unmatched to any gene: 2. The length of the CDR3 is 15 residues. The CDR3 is CASSARGPTNEKLFF. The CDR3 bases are TGTGCCAGCAGCGCCAGGGGGCCAACTAATGAAAAACTGTTTTTT.

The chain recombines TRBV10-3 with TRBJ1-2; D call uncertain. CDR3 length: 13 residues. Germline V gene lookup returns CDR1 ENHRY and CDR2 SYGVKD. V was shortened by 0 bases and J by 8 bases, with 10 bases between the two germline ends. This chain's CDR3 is CAISESSLRGYTF. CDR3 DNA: TGTGCCATCAGTGAGTCGTCGTTGAGAGGCTACACCTTC.

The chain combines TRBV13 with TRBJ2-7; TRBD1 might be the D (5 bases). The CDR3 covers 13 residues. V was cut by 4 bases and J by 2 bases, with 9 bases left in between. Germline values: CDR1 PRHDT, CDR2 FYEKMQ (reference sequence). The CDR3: CASSSQAPYEQYF. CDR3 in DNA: TGTGCCAGCAGCTCACAGGCACCCTACGAGCAGTACTTC.

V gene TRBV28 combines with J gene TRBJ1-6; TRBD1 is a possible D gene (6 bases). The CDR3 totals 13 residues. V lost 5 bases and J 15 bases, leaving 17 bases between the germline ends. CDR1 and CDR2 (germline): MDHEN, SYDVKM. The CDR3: CASSPPQGPYLHF. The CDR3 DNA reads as TGTGCCAGCAGTCCGCCACAGGGACCGTACCTCCACTTT.

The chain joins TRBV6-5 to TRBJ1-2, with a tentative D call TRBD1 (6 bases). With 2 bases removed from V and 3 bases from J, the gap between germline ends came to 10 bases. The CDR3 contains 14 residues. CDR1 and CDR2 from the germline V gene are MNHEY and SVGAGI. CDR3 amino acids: CASSYGGGDYGYTF. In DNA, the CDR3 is TGTGCCAGCAGTTACGGGGGCGGAGACTATGGCTACACCTTC.

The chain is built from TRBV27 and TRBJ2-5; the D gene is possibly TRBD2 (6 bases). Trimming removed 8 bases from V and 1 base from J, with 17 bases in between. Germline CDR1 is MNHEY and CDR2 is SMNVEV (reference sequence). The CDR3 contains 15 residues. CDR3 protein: CASAMEGILQETQYF. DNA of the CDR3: TGTGCCAGCGCCATGGAGGGAATACTCCAAGAGACCCAGTACTTC.

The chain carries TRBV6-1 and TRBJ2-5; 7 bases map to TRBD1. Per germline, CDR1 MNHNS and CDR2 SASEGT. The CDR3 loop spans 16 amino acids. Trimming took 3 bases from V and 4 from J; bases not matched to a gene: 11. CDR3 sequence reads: CASSDVDRLLRETQYF. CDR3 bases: TGTGCCAGCAGTGATGTGGACAGGCTACTCCGAGAGACCCAGTACTTC.

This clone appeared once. CDR3: CAWEPGTGVESYTF. CDR3 DNA sequence: TGTGCCTGGGAGCCGGGGACAGGGGTGGAGAGCTACACCTTC. The chain recombines TRBV30 with TRBJ1-2; 10 bases line up with TRBD1. This CDR3 comprises 14 residues. CDR1 and CDR2 (germline): GTSNPN, SVGIG (reference sequence). Germline trimming cut 5 bases from V and 9 bases from J; bases unmatched to any gene: 12.

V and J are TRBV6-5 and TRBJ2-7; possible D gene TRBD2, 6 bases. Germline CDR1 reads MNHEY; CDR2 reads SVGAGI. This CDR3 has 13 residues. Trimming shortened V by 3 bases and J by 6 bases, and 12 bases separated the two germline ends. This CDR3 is CASSYFLASEQYF. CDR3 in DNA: TGTGCCAGCAGTTATTTTCTAGCGAGCGAGCAGTACTTC.